Given below is one T cell receptor (beta chain) in context. The antigen is unknown. Trimming took off 0 bases at V and 7 bases at J, with 6 bases between the two ends. Germline V gene sequence: CDR1 SGHAT, CDR2 FQNNGV. The CDR3 is 12 amino acids. This specimen belongs to a study of OX40 agonist ivuxolimab in advanced cancers. Profiled with immunoSEQ multiplex PCR; TCRdb holds only in-frame clones, not every one. The table shows approximately 40,000 clones, with about 80% occurring only once. Study-wide findings and caveats: At 0.1-3.0 mg/kg, partial responders had clonal expansion among the lowest observed. Clonal expansion was seen in CD4+ and CD8+ blood T cells by week 6 at 0.1 to 3.0 mg/kg. Part of the nonresponder group also had normalized T-cell clonal expansion that was low. On average, a greater number of expanded clones characterised CD8+ T cells relative to CD4+.

The chain uses TRBV11-2 and TRBJ1-2, with TRBD1 as a possible D gene (5 bases). This receptor was taken from an adult with an advanced solid tumor such as melanoma, head and neck, liver or kidney cancer. The material sequenced was CD4+ or CD8+ T cells sorted from blood, taken in a trial of the OX40 agonist ivuxolimab. CDR3 DNA: TGTGCCAGCAGCTTAGACGGGGGTGGCTACACCTTC. Translated, it gives CASSLDGGGYTF.